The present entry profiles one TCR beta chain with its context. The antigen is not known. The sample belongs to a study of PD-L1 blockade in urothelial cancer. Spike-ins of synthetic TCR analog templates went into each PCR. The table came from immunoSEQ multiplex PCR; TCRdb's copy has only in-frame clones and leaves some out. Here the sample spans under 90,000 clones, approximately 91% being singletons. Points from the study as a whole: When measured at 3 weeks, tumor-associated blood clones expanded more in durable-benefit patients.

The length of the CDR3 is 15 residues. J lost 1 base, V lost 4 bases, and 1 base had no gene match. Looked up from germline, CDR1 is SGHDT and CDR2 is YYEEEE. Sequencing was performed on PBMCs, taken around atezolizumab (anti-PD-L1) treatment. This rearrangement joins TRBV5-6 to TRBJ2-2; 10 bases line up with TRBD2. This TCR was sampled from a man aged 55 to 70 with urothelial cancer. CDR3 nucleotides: TGTGCCAGCAGCCCTAGCGGGGGGAACACCGGGGAGCTGTTTTTT. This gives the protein CASSPSGGNTGELFF.